These 3 T cell receptor beta chains share one sample of origin, sequenced in a study of CD8+ T cells in alopecia areata. cDNA reverse transcribed from extracted RNA served as the sequencing template. Profiling relied on immunoSEQ multiplex PCR, and the TCRdb table lists in-frame clones only, not all of them. The data show some 170,000 clones, 50% to 65% seen once. The treatment here: oral pan-JAK inhibitor, 5-10 mg twice daily. Source: CD8+ T cells sorted from blood, taken at week 24, from a patient treated with tofacitinib. Receptors were obtained from a human donor with alopecia areata.

This clone was detected a few times. The chain links TRBV14 to TRBJ2-5; D possibly corresponds to TRBD2 (6 bases). V lost 4 bases to trimming and J lost 4 bases, with 13 bases between them. Per germline, CDR1 SGHDN and CDR2 FVKESK. CDR3 length: 14 amino acids. The CDR3 DNA sequence: TGTGCCAGCAGCCCGGGGGTTAGGCGAGAGACCCAGTACTTC. It encodes CASSPGVRRETQYF.

The gene calls are TRBV27 and TRBJ1-2; D may be TRBD1 (6 bases). The CDR3 contains 16 residues. CDR1 and CDR2 from the germline V gene are MNHEY and SMNVEV (reference sequence). Trimming cost V 0 bases and J 3 bases, with 14 bases left between them. This CDR3 is CASSLSATGRDYGYTF. CDR3 nucleotides: TGTGCCAGCAGTTTATCGGCCACAGGGCGGGACTATGGCTACACCTTC.

Only a few counts were recorded for this clone. In DNA form, the CDR3 reads TGTGCCAGCAACACAGCGGGGGGGGCCTACGAGCAGTACTTC. This encodes CASNTAGGAYEQYF. This chain connects TRBV5-5 to TRBJ2-7; TRBD2 matches 10 bases. Germline-derived CDR1 and CDR2 are SGHKS and YYEKEE (reference sequence). V was pared by 6 bases and J by 2 bases, with 5 bases of the junction left unmatched. The CDR3 has 14 residues.